The 29 T cell receptor beta chains below all came from one sample that was sequenced in a study of blood T cell repertoires in COVID-19. Assay used: immunoSEQ multiplex PCR; TCRdb lists only in-frame clones, some missing. The data show 160,000 or so clones, 80% to 90% seen once. Sequencing used peripheral blood. Receptor source: a woman in her 70s with acute or convalescent COVID-19.

This clone has only one observation. The chain combines TRBV11-2 with TRBJ2-7, with TRBD2 identical over 12 bases. Germline values: CDR1 SGHAT, CDR2 FQNNGV. The trim removed 1 base at V and 6 bases at J, leaving 10 bases unmatched. CDR3 length: 17 amino acids. Here the CDR3 DNA reads TGTGCCAGCAGCTTAGGAAAGTTCGGACTAGCGGGGACCGAGCAGTACTTC. It codes for CASSLGKFGLAGTEQYF.

The rearrangement links TRBV30 to TRBJ1-3; possibly TRBD1 for D (6 bases). V lost 5 bases, J lost 0 bases, and 11 bases lay in between. The CDR3 has 14 residues. The V gene's germline CDR1 is GTSNPN and CDR2 SVGIG (reference sequence). CDR3 amino acids: CAWGQFPSGNTIYF. The CDR3 bases are TGTGCCTGGGGACAGTTCCCCTCTGGAAACACCATATATTTT.

The V and J genes are TRBV5-6 and TRBJ2-7, with 7 bases identical to TRBD2. Germline V lookup: CDR1 SGHDT, CDR2 YYEEEE. This CDR3 has 15 residues. Trimming cost V 1 base and J 6 bases; bases outside gene matches: 10. CDR3 protein: CASSLWGEGLLEQYF. The CDR3 DNA follows: TGTGCCAGCAGCTTGTGGGGGGAGGGCCTCCTCGAGCAGTACTTC.

The chain is built from TRBV5-1 and TRBJ2-7; 9 bases fit TRBD2. Germline assignment: CDR1 SGHRS and CDR2 YFSETQ. J lost 5 bases, V lost 4 bases, and 7 bases had no gene match. There are 14 residues in the CDR3. The CDR3 coding sequence is TGCGCCAGCAGCATTAGCGGGAGCCCCCACGAGCAGTACTTC. As protein: CASSISGSPHEQYF. Based on the CDR3 plus reference TRBV5-1 and TRBJ2-7, the full variable domain is KAGVTQTPRYLIKTRGQQVTLSCSPISGHRSVSWYQQTPGQGLQFLFEYFSETQRNKGNFPGRFSGRQFSNSRSEMNVSTLELGDSALYLCASSISGSPHEQYFGPGTRLTVT.

Comment on this clone: At one end, the junction sequence differs from germline, possibly due to a read error. The chain is built from TRBV2 and TRBJ1-1; the D gene is possibly TRBD1 (6 bases). CDR3 length: 14 residues. CDR1 and CDR2 (germline): SNHLY, FYNNEI. CDR3 in amino acids: CASTLTQGNPEAFF. As DNA, the CDR3 is TGTGCCAGCACCCTTACCCAGGGGAACCCTGAAGCTTTCTTT.

The chain joins TRBV18 to TRBJ1-6; D is uncertain. V was shortened by 2 bases and J by 5 bases, with 10 bases between the two germline ends. The CDR3 has 15 amino acids. Germline values: CDR1 KGHSH, CDR2 LQKENI. The CDR3 reads CASSPGQADNSPLHF. DNA of the CDR3: TGTGCCAGCTCACCAGGGCAGGCCGATAATTCACCCCTCCACTTT.

V usage is TRBV9 and J usage is TRBJ2-5; 8 bases align to TRBD2. CDR1 SGDLS and CDR2 YYNGEE come from the germline V gene. This CDR3 is 16 amino acids long. Unmatched junction bases numbered 6, after V lost 0 bases and J lost 2 bases. CDR3 in DNA: TGTGCCAGCAGCGTAGCTACGACTAGCGCACAAGAGACCCAGTACTTC. Translating it yields CASSVATTSAQETQYF.

The V gene is TRBV2, the J gene TRBJ1-1, with D hard to call. Trimming cost V 8 bases and J 1 base, with 14 bases left between them. The CDR3 spans 14 residues. Germline CDR1 is SNHLY and CDR2 is FYNNEI. CDR3: CASGKSDKNTEAFF. The DNA of the CDR3 is TGTGCCAGCGGAAAATCTGACAAGAACACTGAAGCTTTCTTT.

The chain couples TRBV4-3 to TRBJ2-7, with a weak D call TRBD2 (6 bases). The germline V gene has CDR1 LGHNA and CDR2 YSLEER. With 5 bases removed from V and 6 bases from J, the gap between germline ends came to 17 bases. CDR3 length: 14 amino acids. The CDR3 sequence: CASSTRGDAPEQYF. CDR3 bases: TGCGCCAGCAGCACACGCGGGGACGCCCCCGAGCAGTACTTC.

The chain links TRBV4-3 to TRBJ1-1, with TRBD1 matching 7 bases. The CDR3 has 18 residues. Germline CDR1 reads LGHNA; CDR2 reads YSLEER. After removal of 0 bases from V and 1 base from J, the junction contained 11 bases not matched to a gene. CDR3 in DNA: TGCGCCAGCAGCCAAGAGACAGGGCAGGGCGGGGAGAACACTGAAGCTTTCTTT. Encoded protein: CASSQETGQGGENTEAFF.

This chain links TRBV5-8 with TRBJ2-1; D may be TRBD2 (7 bases). Trimming shortened V by 0 bases and J by 5 bases, and 18 bases separated the two germline ends. Germline CDR1 and CDR2: SGHTS and YDEGEE. CDR3 length: 17 amino acids. The CDR3 DNA reads as TGTGCCAGCAGCTTGGTGCTTGGCCGGGGGGCTCACAATGAGCAGTTCTTC. As protein: CASSLVLGRGAHNEQFF.

The chain has TRBV6-5 and TRBJ2-7, with TRBD2 as a possible D gene (6 bases). CDR3 size: 12 residues. The germline V and J ends were trimmed by 5 bases and 5 bases, with 10 bases remaining between them. The germline gives CDR1 MNHEY, CDR2 SVGAGI. For the CDR3, the DNA is TGTGCCAGCAGTCAGACTAGGGACGAGCAGTACTTC. Its translation: CASSQTRDEQYF.

The gene calls are TRBV6-5 and TRBJ2-1; 8 nucleotides line up with TRBD2. With 8 bases clipped from V and 9 bases from J, the junction kept 9 bases outside the gene matches. The CDR3 covers 13 residues. Germline V gene data show CDR1 as MNHEY and CDR2 as SVGAGI. Written as DNA, the CDR3 is TGTGCCAGCCACGCGGGGGGCAGGACTGAGCAGTTCTTC. Residues: CASHAGGRTEQFF.

The chain links TRBV2 to TRBJ1-6; D may be TRBD1 (5 bases). Germline lookup yields CDR1 SNHLY and CDR2 FYNNEI. The V gene lost 7 bases and the J gene lost 7 bases, with 20 bases spanning the gap. The CDR3 runs to 16 residues. CDR3 nucleotide sequence: TGTGCCAGCATCGTGGGGCCCTACTTAACCAATTCACCCCTCCACTTT. Translated, it gives CASIVGPYLTNSPLHF. Supplemented by reference TRBV2 and TRBJ1-6, the full variable domain reads EPEVTQTPSHQVTQMGQEVILRCVPISNHLYFYWYRQILGQKVEFLVSFYNNEISEKSEIFDDQFSVERPDGSNFTLKIRSTKLEDSAMYFCASIVGPYLTNSPLHFGNGTRLTVT.

This chain uses TRBV7-3 with TRBJ1-1; D is unresolved. The CDR3 consists of 13 residues. Germline-derived CDR1 and CDR2 are SGHTA and FQGTGA. V was pared by 5 bases and J by 2 bases, with 9 bases between. CDR3 region: CASSVTANTEAFF. In nucleotides, the CDR3 is TGTGCCAGCAGCGTTACAGCAAACACTGAAGCTTTCTTT.

This clone has only one observation. The V and J genes are TRBV28 and TRBJ1-2, with D perhaps matching TRBD1 (5 bases). The germline V gene encodes CDR1 MDHEN and CDR2 SYDVKM. This CDR3 spans 16 amino acids. Trimming left V 6 bases short and J 5 bases short, with 22 bases between. CDR3 loop: CASSPNPSSGNYGYTF. The CDR3 region has the DNA TGTGCCAGCAGCCCAAACCCTTCCTCAGGGAATTATGGCTACACCTTC.

The chain has TRBV11-2 and TRBJ2-1, with D possibly TRBD2 on 5 matching bases. CDR3 length equals 14 residues. Trimming removed 2 bases from V and 10 bases from J, with 15 bases in between. Germline V gene data show CDR1 as SGHAT and CDR2 as FQNNGV. This CDR3 is CASSLTRSFGEQFF. Written as DNA, the CDR3 is TGTGCCAGCAGCTTAACTAGATCGTTCGGCGAGCAGTTCTTC.

The chain carries TRBV7-6 and TRBJ2-1, with TRBD2 matching 7 bases. With 5 bases clipped from V and 10 bases from J, the junction kept 14 bases outside the gene matches. This CDR3 has 15 residues. Per germline, CDR1 SGHVS and CDR2 FNYEAQ. The CDR3: CASSLVGGGIPEQFF. CDR3 coding DNA: TGTGCCAGCAGCCTGGTTGGGGGGGGGATCCCGGAGCAGTTCTTC. Full variable domain (rest looked up from reference TRBV7-6 and TRBJ2-1): GAGVSQSPRYKVTKRGQDVALRCDPISGHVSLYWYRQALGQGPEFLTYFNYEAQQDKSGLPNDRFSAERPEGSISTLTIQRTEQRDSAMYRCASSLVGGGIPEQFFGPGTRLTVL.

This chain connects TRBV19 to TRBJ1-1, with D unclear. The germline V gene encodes CDR1 LNHDA and CDR2 SQIVND (reference sequence). The CDR3 consists of 11 residues. Trimming cost V 7 bases and J 1 base, with 4 bases left between them. The CDR3 sequence: CASNRNTEAFF. The CDR3 DNA reads as TGTGCCAGTAATCGGAACACTGAAGCTTTCTTT.

The genes are TRBV30 and TRBJ1-6, with 8 bases lining up with TRBD1. CDR3 length: 14 residues. Trimming at V came to 2 bases and at J to 10 bases, leaving 7 bases not matched to a gene. CDR1 and CDR2 (germline): GTSNPN, SVGIG (reference sequence). CDR3 loop: CAWSRGQVVSPLHF. For the CDR3, the DNA is TGTGCCTGGAGTAGGGGACAGGTCGTCTCACCCCTCCACTTT.

The chain carries TRBV14 and TRBJ2-7; 10 positions agree with TRBD2. The CDR3 has 16 amino acids. Trimming cost V 6 bases and J 3 bases; bases outside gene matches: 11. Germline CDR1 SGHDN, CDR2 FVKESK. The CDR3 loop is CASSPNRASGSYEQYF. In DNA form, the CDR3 reads TGTGCCAGCAGTCCCAACCGGGCTAGCGGGAGCTACGAGCAGTACTTC.

The chain combines TRBV27 with TRBJ2-6; 8 bases agree with TRBD1. This CDR3 has 15 residues. CDR1 MNHEY and CDR2 SMNVEV come from the germline V gene (reference sequence). V trimming: 4 bases; J trimming: 2 bases; junction bases outside the gene matches: 1. This CDR3 is CASSYRGTGANVLTF. In DNA, the CDR3 is TGTGCCAGCAGTTACAGGGGGACTGGGGCCAACGTCCTGACTTTC.

The chain links TRBV4-3 to TRBJ1-2; D is uncertain. This CDR3 is built from 15 residues. Trimming took off 0 bases at V and 1 base at J, with 9 bases between the two ends. Germline V CDR1 and CDR2: LGHNA, YSLEER. CDR3 sequence (DNA): TGCGCCAGCAGCCAAGATGTCAGTATTAACTATGGCTACACCTTC. Translating gives CASSQDVSINYGYTF.

The chain couples TRBV11-2 to TRBJ1-4; possible D gene TRBD1, 5 bases. The V and J ends lost 6 bases and 7 bases respectively, with 12 bases between them. The CDR3 contains 13 residues. Germline V gives CDR1 SGHAT, CDR2 FQNNGV. In DNA form, the CDR3 reads TGTGCCAGCAGTCAGGGTGCTCGTGAAAAACTGTTTTTT. Amino acid sequence: CASSQGAREKLFF. The complete variable domain, with remaining parts taken from reference TRBV11-2 and TRBJ1-4, reads EAGVAQSPRYKIIEKRQSVAFWCNPISGHATLYWYQQILGQGPKLLIQFQNNGVVDDSQLPKDRFSAERLKGVDSTLKIQPAKLEDSAVYLCASSQGAREKLFFGSGTQLSVL.

The V gene is TRBV19, the J gene TRBJ1-2; TRBD1 might be the D (5 bases). The CDR3 totals 14 residues. Germline CDR1 is LNHDA and CDR2 is SQIVND (reference sequence). V lost 3 bases and J 4 bases, leaving 12 bases between the germline ends. CDR3 nucleotide sequence: TGTGCCAGTAGTATTTCAGGGAATCTCTATGGCTACACCTTC. It yields the protein CASSISGNLYGYTF.

V gene TRBV10-3 combines with J gene TRBJ1-1; 10 nucleotides agree with TRBD1. V trimming: 4 bases; J trimming: 3 bases; junction bases outside the gene matches: 5. CDR1 is ENHRY, CDR2 SYGVKD, per germline. CDR3 length: 15 residues. CDR3 amino acids: CAISVGTGDDTEAFF. The CDR3 DNA is TGTGCCATCAGTGTCGGGACAGGGGATGACACTGAAGCTTTCTTT.

A few counts support this clone. This sequence joins TRBV7-8 and TRBJ1-3; D uncertain. V was clipped by 6 bases and J by 0 bases, with 18 bases between them. The germline gives CDR1 SGHVS, CDR2 FQNEAQ. This CDR3 has 17 amino acids. The CDR3 sequence: CASSFVGPGFSGNTIYF. The CDR3 bases are TGTGCCAGCAGTTTCGTAGGCCCGGGTTTCTCTGGAAACACCATATATTTT.

The chain links TRBV10-3 to TRBJ1-1, with 9 bases matching TRBD1. Germline trimming cut 11 bases from V and 2 bases from J; bases unmatched to any gene: 6. In germline, CDR1 is ENHRY, CDR2 SYGVKD. This CDR3 region has 13 residues. CDR3 bases: TGTGCCCTCCGGGACAGGGAAAACACTGAAGCTTTCTTT. As protein: CALRDRENTEAFF.

The chain has TRBV3-1 (or the pseudogene TRBV3-2) and TRBJ2-1; TRBD2 matches at 16 bases. The CDR3 is 23 residues long. J lost 0 bases, V lost 0 bases, and 14 bases had no gene match. CDR1 and CDR2 from the germline V gene are LGHDT and YNNKEL (reference sequence). The DNA for the CDR3 is TGTGCCAGCAGCCAAGAAACCGACCCGGGACTAGCGGGAGGGAACCTCTCCTACAATGAGCAGTTCTTC. It translates to CASSQETDPGLAGGNLSYNEQFF.